A selection of T cell receptor beta chains follows, all from one sample in a study of blood T cell repertoires in COVID-19. Clones were sequenced by immunoSEQ multiplex PCR, and TCRdb holds only the in-frame ones, with some missing. The sample has fewer than 200,000 clones, 60% to 85% seen once. Material: peripheral blood. The receptors stem from a man aged 65-85 years with acute or convalescent COVID-19. The CDR3 runs from the conserved cysteine through the conserved F or W.

v_call: TRBV2
cdr3_aa: CASTHQTGSNTGELFF

v_call: TRBV7-9
cdr3_aa: CASSLGRNTEAFF

v_call: TRBV5-8
cdr3_aa: CASSFTGGPVRTQHF

v_call: TRBV9
cdr3_aa: CASSTGTSGSYEQYF

v_call: TRBV6-1
cdr3_aa: CASSEWAGYTF

v_call: TRBV4-1
cdr3_aa: CASSQIRGETQYF

v_call: TRBV12-3/TRBV12-4
cdr3_aa: CASSSAGGLEQYF

v_call: TRBV7-9
cdr3_aa: CASSLFDRLTDTQYF

v_call: TRBV6-5
cdr3_aa: CASSYSRETSNYGYTF

v_call: TRBV13
cdr3_aa: CASSSDSNSGNTIYF

v_call: TRBV28
cdr3_aa: CASSLIADRGSNQPQHF

v_call: TRBV5-1
cdr3_aa: CASSGGQGRKLFF

v_call: TRBV7-9
cdr3_aa: CASSPGTSGLGELFF

v_call: TRBV30
cdr3_aa: CAWSLSRGQGGKGSTDTQYF

v_call: TRBV19
cdr3_aa: CASSSGRAGEQYF

v_call: TRBV3-1/TRBV3-2
cdr3_aa: CASSQRPSGNYNEQFF

v_call: TRBV28
cdr3_aa: CASSLQGPYGYTF

v_call: TRBV6-4
cdr3_aa: CASSPGQGLPNEKLFF

v_call: TRBV5-1
cdr3_aa: CASSLRDRGNEAFF

v_call: TRBV28
cdr3_aa: CASRTPGQFSNEAFF

v_call: TRBV7-8
cdr3_aa: CASSLKGTSGANTGELFF

v_call: TRBV9
cdr3_aa: CASSLGGVLGSPLHF

v_call: TRBV7-9
cdr3_aa: CASSTTSGATDTQYF

v_call: TRBV24-1
cdr3_aa: CATSGPGGAGYTF

v_call: TRBV24-1
cdr3_aa: CATSDPTSYNEQFF

v_call: TRBV5-1
cdr3_aa: CASSSGLAGRGTDTQYF

v_call: TRBV6-5
cdr3_aa: CASTSTGIEAFF

v_call: TRBV6-5
cdr3_aa: CASNRDRETYNEQFF

v_call: TRBV7-9
cdr3_aa: CASSHQSGQETYEQYF

v_call: TRBV12-3/TRBV12-4
cdr3_aa: CASSPSNEQYF

v_call: TRBV7-2
cdr3_aa: CASSLTGQGAGNTIYF

v_call: TRBV27
cdr3_aa: CASSLGLELYNEQFF

v_call: TRBV6-6
cdr3_aa: CASSYSGRGAEAFF

v_call: TRBV19
cdr3_aa: CASSSAGYNEQFF

v_call: TRBV4-2
cdr3_aa: CASSQQERLAGGNEQYF

v_call: TRBV6-5
cdr3_aa: CASSYSGEGGNTIYF

v_call: TRBV6-5
cdr3_aa: CASSFTARNTEAFF

v_call: TRBV5-4
cdr3_aa: CASSLDSRQETQYF

v_call: TRBV5-1
cdr3_aa: CASSFLGGATNEQFF

v_call: TRBV19
cdr3_aa: CASTGQGADTQYF

v_call: TRBV2
cdr3_aa: CASTLTYEQYF

v_call: TRBV19
cdr3_aa: CASSAGWHEKLFF

v_call: TRBV2
cdr3_aa: CASKETGPGNQPQHF

v_call: TRBV5-1
cdr3_aa: CASSFVATNTGELFF

v_call: TRBV5-4
cdr3_aa: CASSRHRDRGLGTDTQYF

v_call: TRBV7-2
cdr3_aa: CASSAGPKLAAFF

v_call: TRBV19
cdr3_aa: CASSPQGIRYGYTF

v_call: TRBV11-1
cdr3_aa: CASSLAAGGGNEQFF

v_call: TRBV9
cdr3_aa: CASSGGAGTGTGELFF

v_call: TRBV5-4
cdr3_aa: CASSLAGLAGHNEQFF

v_call: TRBV24-1
cdr3_aa: CATSPLLAGGRNEQFF

v_call: TRBV30
cdr3_aa: CAWATTSIGVSEQFF

v_call: TRBV29-1
cdr3_aa: CSVCHRAGCTEAFF